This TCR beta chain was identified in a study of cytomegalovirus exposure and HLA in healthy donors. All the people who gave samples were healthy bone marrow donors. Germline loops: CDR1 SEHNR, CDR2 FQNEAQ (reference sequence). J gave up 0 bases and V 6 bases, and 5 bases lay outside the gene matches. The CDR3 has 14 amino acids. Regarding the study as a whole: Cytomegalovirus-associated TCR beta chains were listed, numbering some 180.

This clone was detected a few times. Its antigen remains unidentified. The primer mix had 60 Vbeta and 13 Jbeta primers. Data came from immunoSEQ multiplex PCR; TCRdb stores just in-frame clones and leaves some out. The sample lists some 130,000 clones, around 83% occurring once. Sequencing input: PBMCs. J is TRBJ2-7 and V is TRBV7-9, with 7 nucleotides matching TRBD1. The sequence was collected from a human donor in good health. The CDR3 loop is CASSGQEVSYEQYF. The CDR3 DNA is TGTGCCAGCAGTGGACAGGAGGTCTCCTACGAGCAGTACTTC.